This T cell receptor (beta chain) is drawn from a study of blood T cell repertoires in COVID-19. Overall study context: Specimens from acute and convalescent COVID-19 originated in the United States, Italy and Spain. PBMCs, B-cell-depleted T cells, or T cells were the source of the cDNA or gDNA that made up the material.

The ends lost 0 bases at V and 8 bases at J; junction bases unmatched: 7. The CDR3 contains 15 residues. The germline CDR1 and CDR2 sequences are MDHEN and SYDVKM. Enrolled during active infection, Seattle patients were then followed longitudinally. Original handling: Estimates of nucleated cell counts were drawn from the amplification of reference gene primers. Produced via immunoSEQ multiplex PCR; TCRdb's table is partial and in-frame only. V, J and clone size were drawn from that table, and D and trimming were deduced from the DNA. The sample lists approximately 38,000 clones; roughly 85% were seen once.

Sequenced input: peripheral blood. This clonotype was obtained from a man aged 55 to 70 with COVID-19, enrolled during active disease. The chain links TRBV28 to TRBJ2-7; 10 bases line up with TRBD1. CDR3 loop: CASSLWGQGLVKQYF. CDR3 coding DNA: TGTGCCAGCAGTTTATGGGGACAGGGGCTGGTGAAGCAGTACTTC. Filled out from reference TRBV28 and TRBJ2-7, the complete variable domain reads DVKVTQSSRYLVKRTGEKVFLECVQDMDHENMFWYRQDPGLGLRLIYFSYDVKMKEKGDIPEGYSVSREKKERFSLILESASTNQTSMYLCASSLWGQGLVKQYFGPGTRLTVT.